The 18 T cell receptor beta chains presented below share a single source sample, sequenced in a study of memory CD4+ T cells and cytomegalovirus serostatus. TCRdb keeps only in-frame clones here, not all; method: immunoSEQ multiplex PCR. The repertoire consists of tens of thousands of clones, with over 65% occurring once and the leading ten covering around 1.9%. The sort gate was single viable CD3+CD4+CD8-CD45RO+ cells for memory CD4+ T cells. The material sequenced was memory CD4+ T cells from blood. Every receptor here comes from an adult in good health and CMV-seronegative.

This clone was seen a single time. CDR3 residues: CASRGLALLISYEQYF. The CDR3 DNA is TGTGCCAGCAGGGGGCTAGCGTTGTTGATATCCTACGAGCAGTACTTC. This chain uses TRBV28 with TRBJ2-7; D might be TRBD2 (6 bases). Germline loops: CDR1 MDHEN, CDR2 SYDVKM. The V end was cut by 6 bases, the J end by 1 base, with 19 bases between. The CDR3 runs to 16 residues.

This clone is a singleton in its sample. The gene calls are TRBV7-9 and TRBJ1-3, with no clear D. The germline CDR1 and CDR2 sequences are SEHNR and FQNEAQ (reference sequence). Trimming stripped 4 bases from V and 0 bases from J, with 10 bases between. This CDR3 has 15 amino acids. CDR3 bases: TGTGCCAGCAGCTCGCACAAGAGCTCTGGAAACACCATATATTTT. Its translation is CASSSHKSSGNTIYF.

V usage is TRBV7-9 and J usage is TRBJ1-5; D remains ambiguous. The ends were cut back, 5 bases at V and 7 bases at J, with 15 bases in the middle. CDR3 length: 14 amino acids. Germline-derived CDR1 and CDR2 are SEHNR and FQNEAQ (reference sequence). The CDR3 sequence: CASSADPPGQPQHF. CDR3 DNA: TGTGCCAGCAGCGCAGACCCACCCGGGCAGCCCCAGCATTTT.

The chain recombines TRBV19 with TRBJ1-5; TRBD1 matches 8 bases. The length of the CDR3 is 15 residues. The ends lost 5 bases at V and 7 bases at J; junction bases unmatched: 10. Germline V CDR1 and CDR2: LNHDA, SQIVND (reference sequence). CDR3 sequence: CASSRQGAHGQPQHF. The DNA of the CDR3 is TGTGCCAGTAGTCGGCAGGGGGCGCACGGCCAGCCCCAGCATTTT. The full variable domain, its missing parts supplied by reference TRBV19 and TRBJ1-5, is DGGITQSPKYLFRKEGQNVTLSCEQNLNHDAMYWYRQDPGQGLRLIYYSQIVNDFQKGDIAEGYSVSREKKESFPLTVTSAQKNPTAFYLCASSRQGAHGQPQHFGDGTRLSIL.

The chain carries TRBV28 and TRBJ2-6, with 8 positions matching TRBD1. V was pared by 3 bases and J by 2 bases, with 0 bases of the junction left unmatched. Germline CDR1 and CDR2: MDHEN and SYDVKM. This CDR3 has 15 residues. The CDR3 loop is CASSLGQAGANVLTF. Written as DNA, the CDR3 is TGTGCCAGCAGTTTGGGACAGGCTGGGGCCAACGTCCTGACTTTC.

DNA of the CDR3: TGTGCCAGCAGTGGCGGCCCTCGGGACAGGGACCCCTATAGCAATCAGCCCCAGCATTTT. Translating it yields CASSGGPRDRDPYSNQPQHF. The chain is built from TRBV6-4 and TRBJ1-5, with TRBD1 matching over 9 bases. Trimming at V came to 4 bases and at J to 0 bases, leaving 16 bases not matched to a gene. This CDR3 comprises 20 residues. The germline gives CDR1 MRHNA, CDR2 SNTAGT.

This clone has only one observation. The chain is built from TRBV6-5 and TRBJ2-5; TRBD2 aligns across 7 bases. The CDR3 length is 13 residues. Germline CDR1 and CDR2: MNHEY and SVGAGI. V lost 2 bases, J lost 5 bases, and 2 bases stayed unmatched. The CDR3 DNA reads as TGTGCCAGCAGTTACGACGGGGGGGAGACCCAGTACTTC. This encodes CASSYDGGETQYF.

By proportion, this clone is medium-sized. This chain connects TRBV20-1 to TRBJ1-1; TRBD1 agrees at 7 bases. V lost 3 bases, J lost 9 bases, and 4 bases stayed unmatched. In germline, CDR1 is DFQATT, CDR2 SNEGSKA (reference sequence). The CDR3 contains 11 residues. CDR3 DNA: TGCAGTGCTAGCCAGGGGGAAAAAGCTTTCTTT. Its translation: CSASQGEKAFF.

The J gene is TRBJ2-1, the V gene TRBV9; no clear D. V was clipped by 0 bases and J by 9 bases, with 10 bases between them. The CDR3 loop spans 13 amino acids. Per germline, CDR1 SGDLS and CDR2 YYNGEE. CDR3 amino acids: CASSVAPIAEQFF. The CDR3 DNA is TGTGCCAGCAGCGTAGCCCCGATAGCTGAGCAGTTCTTC.

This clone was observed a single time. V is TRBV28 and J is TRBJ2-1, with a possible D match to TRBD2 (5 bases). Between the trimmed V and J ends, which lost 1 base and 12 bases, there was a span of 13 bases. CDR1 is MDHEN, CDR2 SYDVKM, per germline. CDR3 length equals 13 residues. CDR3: CASSLSTSRGQFF. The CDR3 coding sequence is TGTGCCAGCAGTTTATCTACATCCCGGGGGCAGTTCTTC.

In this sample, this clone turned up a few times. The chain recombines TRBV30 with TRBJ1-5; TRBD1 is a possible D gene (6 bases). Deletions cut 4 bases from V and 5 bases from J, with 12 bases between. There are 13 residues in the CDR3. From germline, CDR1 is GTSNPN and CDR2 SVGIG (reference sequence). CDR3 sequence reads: CAWTHRVDQPQHF. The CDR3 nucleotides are TGTGCCTGGACCCACAGGGTTGATCAGCCCCAGCATTTT.

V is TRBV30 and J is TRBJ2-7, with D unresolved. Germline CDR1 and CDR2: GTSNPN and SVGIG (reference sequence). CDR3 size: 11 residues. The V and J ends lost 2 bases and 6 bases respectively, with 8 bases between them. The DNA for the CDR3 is TGTGCCTGGAGTCTCACGGTCGAGCAGTACTTC. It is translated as CAWSLTVEQYF. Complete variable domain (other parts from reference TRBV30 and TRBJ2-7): SQTIHQWPATLVQPVGSPLSLECTVEGTSNPNLYWYRQAAGRGLQLLFYSVGIGQISSEVPQNLSASRPQDRQFILSSKKLLLSDSGFYLCAWSLTVEQYFGPGTRLTVT.

The CDR3 bases are TGTGCCAGCACCCCGTCGGGGGCCCCCTACGAGCAGTACTTC. This sequence encodes CASTPSGAPYEQYF. This chain joins TRBV28 and TRBJ2-7; D might be TRBD1 or TRBD2, each matching 6 bases. Germline assignment: CDR1 MDHEN and CDR2 SYDVKM. The V end was cut by 7 bases, the J end by 2 bases, with 15 bases between. CDR3 length equals 14 residues.

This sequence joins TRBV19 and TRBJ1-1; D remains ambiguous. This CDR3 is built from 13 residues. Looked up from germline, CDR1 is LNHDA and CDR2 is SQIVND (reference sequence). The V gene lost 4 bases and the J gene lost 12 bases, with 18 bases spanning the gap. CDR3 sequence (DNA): TGTGCCAGTAGTACCCGGACGGAGAAGAGGTCTTTCTTT. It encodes CASSTRTEKRSFF.

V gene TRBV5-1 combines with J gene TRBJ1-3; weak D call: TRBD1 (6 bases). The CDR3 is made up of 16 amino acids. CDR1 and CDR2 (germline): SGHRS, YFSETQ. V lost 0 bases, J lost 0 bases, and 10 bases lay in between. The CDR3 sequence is CASSLDGGGSGNTIYF. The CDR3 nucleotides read TGCGCCAGCAGCTTGGATGGAGGGGGCTCTGGAAACACCATATATTTT.

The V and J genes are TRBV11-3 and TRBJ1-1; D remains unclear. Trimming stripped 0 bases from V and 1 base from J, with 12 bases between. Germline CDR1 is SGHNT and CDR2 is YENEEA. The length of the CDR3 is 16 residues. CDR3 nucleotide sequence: TGTGCCAGCAGCTTAGATTCTTGGGAGGGGAACACTGAAGCTTTCTTT. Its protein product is CASSLDSWEGNTEAFF.

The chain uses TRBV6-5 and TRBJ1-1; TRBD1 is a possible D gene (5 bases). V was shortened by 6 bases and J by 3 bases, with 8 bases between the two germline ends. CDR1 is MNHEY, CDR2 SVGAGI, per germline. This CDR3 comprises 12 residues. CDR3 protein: CASSRRDTEAFF. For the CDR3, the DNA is TGTGCCAGCAGCCGCAGGGACACTGAAGCTTTCTTT.

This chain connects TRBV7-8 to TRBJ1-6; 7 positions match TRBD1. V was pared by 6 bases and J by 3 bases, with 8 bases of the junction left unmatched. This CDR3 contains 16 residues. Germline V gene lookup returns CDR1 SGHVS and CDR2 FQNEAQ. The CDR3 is CASSPDRVDYNSPLHF. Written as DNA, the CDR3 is TGTGCCAGCAGTCCCGACAGGGTGGACTATAATTCACCCCTCCACTTT.